This paragraph covers one T cell receptor beta chain sequence. Antigen specificity is unknown. The data derive from a study of T cell responses to AZD1222 COVID-19 vaccine. Broader study findings: Reportedly, nearly half the spike-specific TCRs target unmutated variant regions. Repertoire sampling occurred only after the peak T cell response.

The repertoire was sequenced with immunoSEQ multiplex PCR; TCRdb's copy has only in-frame clones and lacks some. The sample lists about 100,000 clones; about 88% were seen once. The germline CDR1 and CDR2 sequences are LNHDA and SQIVND (reference sequence). The V end lost 7 bases, the J end lost 2 bases, and 11 bases lay between the germline ends. This CDR3 comprises 14 residues. This clonotype was obtained from an adult in good health. This chain uses TRBV19 with TRBJ2-2; no firm D call. Sequencing used peripheral blood, obtained on day 0 of AZD1222 vaccination. CDR3 in DNA: TGTGCCAGTACTGCCGGGCCAAACACCGGGGAGCTGTTTTTT. Encoded protein: CASTAGPNTGELFF.